This entry lists 19 T cell receptor beta chains sequenced from one sample in a study of CD8 T cells in ankylosing spondylitis (dated by TCRdb to the late 2010s). The investigation overall reported the following: Blood from ankylosing spondylitis patients appeared to be characterized by a TCR beta motif composed of under 10 highly homologous amino acid variants.

Libraries were built with 5' RACE. Sequencing was performed on an Illumina HiSeq 2500. The public reads were reprocessed in TCRdb via fastp at Q25 and MiXCR, keeping in-frame beta chains. Rows matching on CDR3 protein sequence are summarized as one entry with the most common DNA and genes. The sample yields some 800,000 distinct CDR3 sequences; about 11% were counted once. The ten largest make up under 0.6% of the sample. These receptors have no known antigen. The sequenced sample consisted of blood, either unsorted or a sorted T cell fraction (not recorded which). Receptor source: a male donor with ankylosing spondylitis.

This clonotype came up many times. This chain links TRBV11-2 with TRBJ2-5; no firm D call. Germline V CDR1 and CDR2: SGHAT, FQNNGV. This CDR3 has 17 residues. V dropped 3 bases and J dropped 5 bases, with 22 bases sitting between them. In DNA, the CDR3 is TGTGCCAGCAGCTTCTTGCCAGAATGGGGTGTCGTGGAGACCCAGTACTTC. Translating gives CASSFLPEWGVVETQYF.

This clonotype was detected many times. This chain connects TRBV12-3 or TRBV12-4 to TRBJ1-1; no definite D call. The CDR3 extends over 14 amino acids. V lost 3 bases and J lost 1, with 9 bases in between. The CDR3 loop reads CASSFGVKNTEAFF. In nucleotides, the CDR3 is TGTGCCAGCAGTTTCGGCGTAAAGAACACTGAAGCTTTCTTT.

J is TRBJ2-5 and V is TRBV4-2; 10 bases line up with TRBD2. Germline-derived CDR1 and CDR2 are LGHNA and YNFKEQ. The CDR3 has 17 amino acids. The V gene end was trimmed by 1 base and the J gene end by 3 bases; junction bases not matched to a gene: 8. The CDR3 DNA follows: TGTGCCAGCAGCCAAGGTCCAGCGGGGGGGTTAGAAGAGACCCAGTACTTC. Translation: CASSQGPAGGLEETQYF.

This clonotype was detected a few times. The J gene is TRBJ2-3, the V gene TRBV20-1, with 9 bases lining up with TRBD2. Germline V gives CDR1 DFQATT, CDR2 SNEGSKA (reference sequence). The CDR3 is made up of 15 amino acids. The V gene end was trimmed by 0 bases and the J gene end by 4 bases; junction bases not matched to a gene: 5. The CDR3 spells CSARDRSGSPDTQYF. The CDR3 DNA is TGCAGTGCTAGAGACCGTAGCGGGAGCCCAGATACGCAGTATTTT.

This clonotype appeared a few times. This chain joins TRBV5-1 and TRBJ1-2; 9 bases fit TRBD1. Germline V lookup: CDR1 SGHRS, CDR2 YFSETQ. Trimming at V came to 4 bases and at J to 6 bases, leaving 7 bases not matched to a gene. This CDR3 region has 14 residues. The CDR3 nucleotides are TGCGCCAGCAGCGCCAGCGGACAGGGGCATGGCTACACCTTC. The encoded protein is CASSASGQGHGYTF.

The chain combines TRBV20-1 with TRBJ2-7, with 12 nucleotides matching TRBD1. In germline, CDR1 is DFQATT, CDR2 SNEGSKA (reference sequence). The CDR3 is 15 residues long. V shed 0 bases, J shed 8 bases, and the junction held 8 bases outside the gene matches. The DNA for the CDR3 is TGCAGTGCTAGAGATGGGGACAGGGGGCGCCGTAAGCAGTACTTC. It codes for CSARDGDRGRRKQYF.

CDR3 protein: CASSPPSDPIYGYTF. The CDR3 DNA reads TGTGCCAGCTCACCACCTTCAGACCCCATCTATGGCTACACCTTC. The chain has TRBV18 and TRBJ1-2; no firm D call. CDR3 size: 15 residues. With 0 bases removed from V and 4 bases from J, the gap between germline ends came to 12 bases. Germline V CDR1 and CDR2: KGHSH, LQKENI.

The rearrangement links TRBV5-4 to TRBJ2-2; 7 bases match TRBD1. The V and J ends lost 4 bases and 5 bases, in that order; junction bases with no gene match: 14. Germline CDR1 and CDR2: SGHNT and YYREEE (reference sequence). The CDR3 sequence is 17 residues long. CDR3 protein: CASSRGRTTVMTGELFF. CDR3 DNA sequence: TGTGCCAGCAGCAGGGGGCGAACTACCGTGATGACCGGGGAGCTGTTTTTT.

This clonotype was counted only a few times. The rearrangement uses TRBV20-1 and TRBJ1-6; D is ambiguous. Germline CDR1 reads DFQATT; CDR2 reads SNEGSKA (reference sequence). The CDR3 is made up of 12 amino acids. Trimming pared 0 bases from V and 8 bases from J, leaving 5 bases between. The CDR3 region has the DNA TGCAGTGCTAGAGAAAACCATTCACCCCTCCACTTT. Translated, it gives CSARENHSPLHF.

The table lists this clonotype with a few counts. This rearrangement joins TRBV2 to TRBJ2-7; weak D call: TRBD2 (6 bases). Germline CDR1 is SNHLY and CDR2 is FYNNEI. The CDR3 covers 13 residues. The V end was cut by 7 bases, the J end by 3 bases, with 13 bases between. CDR3 sequence: CASKRERDYEQYF. The CDR3, as DNA: TGTGCCAGCAAACGGGAGAGAGACTACGAGCAGTACTTC.

This clonotype was detected a few times. The chain has TRBV5-1 and TRBJ2-7; 16 positions agree with TRBD2. CDR3 length: 17 residues. Looked up from germline, CDR1 is SGHRS and CDR2 is YFSETQ. Losses at the gene ends were 6 bases for V and 3 bases for J; bases not matched to a gene: 9. The CDR3 nucleotides are TGCGCCAGCACCGGGACTAGCGGGAGGGCCCCCGTCTACGAGCAGTACTTC. Its protein is CASTGTSGRAPVYEQYF.

This sequence joins TRBV7-2 and TRBJ2-5, with TRBD1 matching 10 bases. Germline lookup yields CDR1 SGHTA and CDR2 FQGNSA. CDR3 length: 14 amino acids. J was trimmed by 6 bases and V by 4 bases; bases with no gene match: 5. CDR3 in amino acids: CASSSRTGGQTQYF. DNA of the CDR3: TGTGCCAGCAGCTCCCGGACAGGGGGTCAGACCCAGTACTTC.

The rearrangement uses TRBV7-2 and TRBJ2-3, with D maybe TRBD1 (6 bases). Between the trimmed V and J ends, which lost 10 bases and 1 base, there was a span of 15 bases. CDR3 length: 14 residues. Germline lookup yields CDR1 SGHTA and CDR2 FQGNSA. This chain's CDR3 is CATSGQPGTDTQYF. The CDR3 DNA is TGTGCCACCAGTGGACAGCCGGGCACAGATACGCAGTATTTT.

V and J are TRBV28 and TRBJ2-7; D perhaps matches TRBD1 (6 bases). Germline-derived CDR1 and CDR2 are MDHEN and SYDVKM. The ends were cut back, 5 bases at V and 6 bases at J, with 14 bases in the middle. This CDR3 is built from 13 residues. CDR3 sequence (DNA): TGTGCCAGCAGTCCCGGACAGCCTTCCGAGCAGTACTTC. Its protein is CASSPGQPSEQYF.

The chain uses TRBV6-1 and TRBJ2-3; D is possibly TRBD2 (7 bases). In germline, CDR1 is MNHNS, CDR2 SASEGT. Trimming left V 5 bases short and J 1 base short, with 19 bases between. The CDR3 runs to 17 residues. CDR3 sequence reads: CASSRPGGPARTDTQYF. CDR3 coding DNA: TGTGCCAGCAGTAGGCCGGGGGGCCCAGCTCGCACAGATACGCAGTATTTT.

This clonotype has ten or more counts. J is TRBJ2-1 and V is TRBV20-1; 14 bases align to TRBD2. The CDR3 consists of 19 residues. V dropped 3 bases and J dropped 0; count of bases not matched to a gene: 10. Germline-derived CDR1 and CDR2 are DFQATT and SNEGSKA (reference sequence). The CDR3, as DNA: TGCAGTGCTAGCCCGGGACTAGCGGGAGCACTGAGCTCCTACAATGAGCAGTTCTTC. Translation gives CSASPGLAGALSSYNEQFF.

At least ten counts were recorded for this clonotype. The chain is built from TRBV6-1 and TRBJ1-1; D perhaps matches TRBD1 (5 bases). The CDR3 totals 14 residues. Germline assignment: CDR1 MNHNS and CDR2 SASEGT. Between the trimmed V and J ends, which lost 1 base and 4 bases, there was a span of 10 bases. CDR3: CASSEVGAVTEAFF. The CDR3 DNA sequence: TGTGCCAGCAGTGAAGTCGGGGCCGTCACTGAAGCTTTCTTT.

V is TRBV6-1 and J is TRBJ1-1, with TRBD1 identical over 7 bases. Germline trimming cut 4 bases from V and 1 base from J; bases unmatched to any gene: 3. The CDR3 contains 14 residues. Germline-derived CDR1 and CDR2 are MNHNS and SASEGT. The CDR3 spells CASSVEGANTEAFF. DNA of the CDR3: TGTGCCAGCAGTGTGGAGGGGGCGAACACTGAAGCTTTCTTT.

This clonotype occurred many times. V and J are TRBV7-2 and TRBJ1-2, with no clear D. The length of the CDR3 is 15 residues. V lost 1 base, J lost 5 bases, and 14 bases lay in between. CDR1 is SGHTA, CDR2 FQGNSA, per germline. This CDR3 reads CASSLEASPTYGYTF. The CDR3 DNA follows: TGTGCCAGCAGCTTAGAAGCCTCTCCTACGTATGGCTACACCTTC. Drawing the rest from reference TRBV7-2 and TRBJ1-2, the complete variable domain is GAGVSQSPSNKVTEKGKDVELRCDPISGHTALYWYRQSLGQGLEFLIYFQGNSAPDKSGLPSDRFSAERTGGSVSTLTIQRTQQEDSAVYLCASSLEASPTYGYTFGSGTRLTVV.